The subject of this entry is one TCR beta chain. Its antigen is still unknown. This entry is derived from a study of T-cell memory formation after mild COVID-19. V was clipped by 6 bases and J by 5 bases; unmatched bases: 5. The CDR3 spans 16 residues. The germline V gene encodes CDR1 LGHNT and CDR2 FRNRAP. General observations from the study: Contracting clones localized mainly to CM and EM when CD4+ and mainly to EMRA when CD8+. Clones from the second wave (peaking day 37) had unconfirmed SARS-CoV-2 specificity.

In TCRdb, the 5' RACE reads were re-called with MiXCR into one record per CDR3 protein. The table lists roughly 410,000 distinct CDR3 sequences, 24% of them singletons. This chain joins TRBV12-5 and TRBJ2-2; 14 nucleotides match TRBD2. The sequenced sample was PBMCs or a T cell subset sorted from them (not recorded which). The sequence was collected from an adult woman who had mild COVID-19 (a few samples of this study predate the infection). Cell type and time point are not known. The CDR3 nucleotides are TGTGCTAGTGGCTGGGGACTAGCGGGAGTTACCGGGGAGCTGTTTTTT. Protein product: CASGWGLAGVTGELFF.